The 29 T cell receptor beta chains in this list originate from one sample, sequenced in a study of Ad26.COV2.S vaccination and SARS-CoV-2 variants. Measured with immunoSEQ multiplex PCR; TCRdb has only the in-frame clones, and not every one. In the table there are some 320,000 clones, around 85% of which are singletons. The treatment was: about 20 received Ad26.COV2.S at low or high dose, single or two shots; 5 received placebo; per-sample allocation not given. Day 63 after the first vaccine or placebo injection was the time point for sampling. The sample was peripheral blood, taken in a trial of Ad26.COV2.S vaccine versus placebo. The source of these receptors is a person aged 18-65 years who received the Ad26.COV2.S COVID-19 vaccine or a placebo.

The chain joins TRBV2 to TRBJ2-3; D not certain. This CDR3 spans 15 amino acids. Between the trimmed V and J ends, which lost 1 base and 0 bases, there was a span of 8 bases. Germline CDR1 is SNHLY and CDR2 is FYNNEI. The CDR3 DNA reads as TGTGCCAGCAGTGAAGAGGGATATAGCACAGATACGCAGTATTTT. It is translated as CASSEEGYSTDTQYF.

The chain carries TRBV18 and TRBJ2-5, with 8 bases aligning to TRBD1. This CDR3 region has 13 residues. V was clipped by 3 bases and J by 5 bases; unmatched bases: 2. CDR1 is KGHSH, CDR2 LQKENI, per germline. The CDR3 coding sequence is TGTGCCAGCTCACCGCGGGACAGGGAGACCCAGTACTTC. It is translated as CASSPRDRETQYF.

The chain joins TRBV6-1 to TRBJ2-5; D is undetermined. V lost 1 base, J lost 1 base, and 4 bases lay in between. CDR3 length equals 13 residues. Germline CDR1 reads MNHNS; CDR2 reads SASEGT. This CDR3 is CASSEVSQETQYF. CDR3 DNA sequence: TGTGCCAGCAGTGAAGTCTCCCAAGAGACCCAGTACTTC.

The CDR3 DNA is TGTGCCAGCAGTTTTACTAGCGGGGGTTACAATGAGCAGTTCTTC. Encoded protein: CASSFTSGGYNEQFF. The chain couples TRBV6-5 to TRBJ2-1; 11 bases map to TRBD2. CDR1 and CDR2 from the germline V gene are MNHEY and SVGAGI. Trimming cost V 4 bases and J 4 bases; bases outside gene matches: 3. The CDR3 runs 15 residues.

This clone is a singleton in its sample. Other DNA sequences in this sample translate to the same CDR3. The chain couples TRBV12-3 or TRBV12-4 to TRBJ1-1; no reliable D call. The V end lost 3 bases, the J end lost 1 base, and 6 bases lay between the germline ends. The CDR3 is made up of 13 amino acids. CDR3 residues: CASSLLQNTEAFF. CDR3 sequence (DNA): TGTGCCAGCAGTTTGCTTCAGAACACTGAAGCTTTCTTT.

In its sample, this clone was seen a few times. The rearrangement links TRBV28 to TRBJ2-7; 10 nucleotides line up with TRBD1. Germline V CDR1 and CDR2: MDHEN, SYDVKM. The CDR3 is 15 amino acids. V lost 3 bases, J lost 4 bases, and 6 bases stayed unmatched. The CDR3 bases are TGTGCCAGCAGTTTCCCGGACAGGGGGGAATACGAGCAGTACTTC. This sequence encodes CASSFPDRGEYEQYF.

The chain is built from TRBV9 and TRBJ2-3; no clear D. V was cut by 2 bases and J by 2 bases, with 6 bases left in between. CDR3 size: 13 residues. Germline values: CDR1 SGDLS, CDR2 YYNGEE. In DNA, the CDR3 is TGTGCCAGCAGCGTGGGAAACACAGATACGCAGTATTTT. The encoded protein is CASSVGNTDTQYF.

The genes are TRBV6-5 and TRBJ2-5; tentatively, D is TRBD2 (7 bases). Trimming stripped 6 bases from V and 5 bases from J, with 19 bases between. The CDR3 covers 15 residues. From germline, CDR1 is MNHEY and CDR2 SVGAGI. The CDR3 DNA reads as TGTGCCAGCAGACCGCCGGGGGGCCGCGGGGAGACCCAGTACTTC. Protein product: CASRPPGGRGETQYF.

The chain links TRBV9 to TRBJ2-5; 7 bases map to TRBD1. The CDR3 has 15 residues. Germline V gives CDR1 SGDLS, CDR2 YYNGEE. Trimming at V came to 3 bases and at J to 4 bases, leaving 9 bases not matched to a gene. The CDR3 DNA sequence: TGTGCCAGCAGCGGGCAGACAGGGTGGGGAGAGACCCAGTACTTC. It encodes CASSGQTGWGETQYF.

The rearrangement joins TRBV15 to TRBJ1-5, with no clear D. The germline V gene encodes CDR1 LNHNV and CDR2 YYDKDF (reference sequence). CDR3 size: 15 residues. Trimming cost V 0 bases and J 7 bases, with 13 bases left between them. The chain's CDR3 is CATSRDSIPNQPQHF. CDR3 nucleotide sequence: TGTGCCACCAGCAGAGATTCCATCCCAAACCAGCCCCAGCATTTT.

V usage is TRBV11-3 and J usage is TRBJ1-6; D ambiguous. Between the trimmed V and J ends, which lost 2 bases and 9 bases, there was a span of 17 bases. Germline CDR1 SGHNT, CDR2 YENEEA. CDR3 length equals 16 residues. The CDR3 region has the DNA TGTGCCAGCAGCTTACGGTCCGGGGAGTTTACTTCACCCCTCCACTTT. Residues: CASSLRSGEFTSPLHF.

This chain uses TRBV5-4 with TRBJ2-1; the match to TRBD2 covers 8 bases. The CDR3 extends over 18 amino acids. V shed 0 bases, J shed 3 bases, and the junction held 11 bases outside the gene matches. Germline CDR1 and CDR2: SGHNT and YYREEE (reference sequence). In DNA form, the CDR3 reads TGTGCCAGCAGCTTGGGAGGTATGGCGGCGGGGGGCTACAATGAGCAGTTCTTC. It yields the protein CASSLGGMAAGGYNEQFF. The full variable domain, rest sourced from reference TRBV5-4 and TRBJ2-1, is ETGVTQSPTHLIKTRGQQVTLRCSSQSGHNTVSWYQQALGQGPQFIFQYYREEENGRGNFPPRFSGLQFPNYSSELNVNALELDDSALYLCASSLGGMAAGGYNEQFFGPGTRLTVL.

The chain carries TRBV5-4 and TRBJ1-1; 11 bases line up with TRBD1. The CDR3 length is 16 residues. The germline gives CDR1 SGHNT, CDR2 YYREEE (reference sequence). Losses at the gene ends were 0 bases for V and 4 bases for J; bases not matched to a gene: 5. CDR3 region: CASSLGGQGDGTEAFF. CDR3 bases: TGTGCCAGCAGCTTGGGGGGACAGGGGGACGGCACTGAAGCTTTCTTT.

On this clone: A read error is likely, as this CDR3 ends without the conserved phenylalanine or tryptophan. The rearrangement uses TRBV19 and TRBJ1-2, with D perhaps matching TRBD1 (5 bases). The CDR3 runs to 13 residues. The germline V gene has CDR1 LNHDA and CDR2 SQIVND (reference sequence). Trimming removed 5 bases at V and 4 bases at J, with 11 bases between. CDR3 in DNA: TGTGCCAGTAGTTCCCAGGGAAGCTATGGCTACACCCTC. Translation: CASSSQGSYGYTL.

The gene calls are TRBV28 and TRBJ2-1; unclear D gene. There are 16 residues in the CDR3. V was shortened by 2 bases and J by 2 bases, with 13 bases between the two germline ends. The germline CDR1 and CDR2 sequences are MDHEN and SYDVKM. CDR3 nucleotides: TGTGCCAGCAGTTTAGGGTTATTGGCCCCCTACAATGAGCAGTTCTTC. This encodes CASSLGLLAPYNEQFF.

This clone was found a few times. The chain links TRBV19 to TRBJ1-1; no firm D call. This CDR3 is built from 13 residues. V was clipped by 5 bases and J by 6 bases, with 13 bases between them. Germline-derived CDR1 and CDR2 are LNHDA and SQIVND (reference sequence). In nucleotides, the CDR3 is TGTGCCAGTAGTCCCCCCTTTGACGCTGAAGCTTTCTTT. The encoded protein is CASSPPFDAEAFF.

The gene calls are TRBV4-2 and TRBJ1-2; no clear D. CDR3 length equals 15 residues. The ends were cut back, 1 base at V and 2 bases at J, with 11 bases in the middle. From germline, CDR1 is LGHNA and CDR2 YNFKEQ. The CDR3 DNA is TGTGCCAGCAGCCAAGGCCGGGAACCAAACTATGGCTACACCTTC. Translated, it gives CASSQGREPNYGYTF.

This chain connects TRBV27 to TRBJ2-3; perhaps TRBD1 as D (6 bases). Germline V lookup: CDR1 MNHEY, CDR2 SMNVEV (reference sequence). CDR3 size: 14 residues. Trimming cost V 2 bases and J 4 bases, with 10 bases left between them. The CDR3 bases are TGTGCCAGCAGTTTAAGGGGGTCCGCAGATACGCAGTATTTT. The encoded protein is CASSLRGSADTQYF.

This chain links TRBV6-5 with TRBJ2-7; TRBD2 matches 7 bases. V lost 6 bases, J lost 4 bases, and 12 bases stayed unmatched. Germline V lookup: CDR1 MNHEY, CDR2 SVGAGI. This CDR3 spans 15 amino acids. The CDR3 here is CASRIRGVSAYEQYF. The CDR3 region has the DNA TGTGCCAGCAGAATACGGGGGGTCTCGGCTTACGAGCAGTACTTC.

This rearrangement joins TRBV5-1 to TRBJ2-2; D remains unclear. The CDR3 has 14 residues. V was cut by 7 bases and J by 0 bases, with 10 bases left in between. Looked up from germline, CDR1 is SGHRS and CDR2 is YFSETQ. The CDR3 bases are TGCGCCAGCTGGTACGGCCCGAACACCGGGGAGCTGTTTTTT. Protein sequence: CASWYGPNTGELFF. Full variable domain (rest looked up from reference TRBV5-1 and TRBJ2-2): KAGVTQTPRYLIKTRGQQVTLSCSPISGHRSVSWYQQTPGQGLQFLFEYFSETQRNKGNFPGRFSGRQFSNSRSEMNVSTLELGDSALYLCASWYGPNTGELFFGEGSRLTVL.

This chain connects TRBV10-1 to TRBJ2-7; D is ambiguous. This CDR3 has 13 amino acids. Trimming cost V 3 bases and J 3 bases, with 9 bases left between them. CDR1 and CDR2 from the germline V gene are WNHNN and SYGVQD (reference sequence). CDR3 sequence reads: CASSDRAHYEQYF. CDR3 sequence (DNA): TGCGCCAGCAGTGACCGTGCACACTACGAGCAGTACTTC.

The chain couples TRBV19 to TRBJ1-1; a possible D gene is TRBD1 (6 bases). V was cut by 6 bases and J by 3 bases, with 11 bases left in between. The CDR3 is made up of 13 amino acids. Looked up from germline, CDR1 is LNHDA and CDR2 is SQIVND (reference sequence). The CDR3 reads CASSQGWHTEAFF. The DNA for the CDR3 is TGTGCCAGTAGCCAGGGGTGGCACACTGAAGCTTTCTTT.

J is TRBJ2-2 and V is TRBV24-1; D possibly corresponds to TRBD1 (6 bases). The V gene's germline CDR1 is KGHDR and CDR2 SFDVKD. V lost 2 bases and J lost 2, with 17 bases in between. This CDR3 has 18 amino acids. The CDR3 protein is CATSDSTGRNFNTGELFF. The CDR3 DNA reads TGTGCCACCAGTGATTCGACAGGCCGAAATTTTAACACCGGGGAGCTGTTTTTT.

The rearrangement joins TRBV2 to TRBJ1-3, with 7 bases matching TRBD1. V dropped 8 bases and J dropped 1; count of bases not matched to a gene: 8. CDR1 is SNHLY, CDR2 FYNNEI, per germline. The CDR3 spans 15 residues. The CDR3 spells CASLPGGWSGNTIYF. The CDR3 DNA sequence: TGTGCCAGCCTGCCAGGGGGTTGGTCTGGAAACACCATATATTTT.

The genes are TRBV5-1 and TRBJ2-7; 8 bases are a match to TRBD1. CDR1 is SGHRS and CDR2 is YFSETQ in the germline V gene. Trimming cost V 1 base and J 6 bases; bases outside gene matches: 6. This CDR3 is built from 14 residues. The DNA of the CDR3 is TGCGCCAGCAGCTTGAGGACAGGGCGGCGCGAGCAGTACTTC. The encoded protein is CASSLRTGRREQYF.

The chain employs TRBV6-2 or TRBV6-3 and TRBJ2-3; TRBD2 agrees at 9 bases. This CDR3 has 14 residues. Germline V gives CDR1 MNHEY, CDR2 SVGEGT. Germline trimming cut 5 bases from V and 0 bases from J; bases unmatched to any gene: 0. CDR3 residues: CASSTSGSTDTQYF. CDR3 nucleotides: TGTGCCAGCAGTACTAGCGGGAGCACAGATACGCAGTATTTT.

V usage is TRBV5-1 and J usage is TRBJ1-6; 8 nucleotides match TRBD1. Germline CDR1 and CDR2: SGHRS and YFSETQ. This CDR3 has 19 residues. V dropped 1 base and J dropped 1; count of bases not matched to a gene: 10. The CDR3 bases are TGCGCCAGCAGCTTGTATAGGACAGGGATGAATTCCTATAATTCACCCCTCCACTTT. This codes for CASSLYRTGMNSYNSPLHF.

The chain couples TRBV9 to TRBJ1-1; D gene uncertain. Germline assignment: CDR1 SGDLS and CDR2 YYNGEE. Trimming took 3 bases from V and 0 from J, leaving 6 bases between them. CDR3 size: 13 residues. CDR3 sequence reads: CASSDLMNTEAFF. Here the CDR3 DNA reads TGTGCCAGCAGCGACTTGATGAACACTGAAGCTTTCTTT.

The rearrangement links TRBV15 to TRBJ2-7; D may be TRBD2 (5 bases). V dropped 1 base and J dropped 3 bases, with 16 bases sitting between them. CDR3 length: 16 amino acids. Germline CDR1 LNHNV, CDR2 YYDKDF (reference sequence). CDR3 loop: CATSRGHTGSLYEQYF. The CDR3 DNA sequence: TGTGCCACCAGCAGAGGTCATACGGGGTCCCTCTACGAGCAGTACTTC.